These 29 T cell receptor beta chains were sequenced from one sample in a study of CD8 T cells in ankylosing spondylitis. TCRdb re-called the 5' RACE reads through MiXCR, storing one row per CDR3 protein. Of about 140,000 distinct CDR3 sequences listed, roughly 30% were seen once; the top ten hold 6%. Sequenced input: synovial fluid, either unsorted or a sorted T cell fraction (not recorded which). All receptors derive from a male donor with ankylosing spondylitis.

This clonotype was seen a few times. This chain uses TRBV29-1 with TRBJ1-4; TRBD1 matches at 8 bases. Per germline, CDR1 SQVTM and CDR2 ANQGSEA. Unmatched junction bases numbered 8, after V lost 6 bases and J lost 8 bases. The CDR3 is 13 amino acids. The CDR3 reads CSVPGTGLEKLFF. CDR3 DNA sequence: TGCAGCGTACCCGGGACAGGACTCGAAAAACTGTTTTTT.

V usage is TRBV6-5 and J usage is TRBJ1-2, with D hard to call. The CDR3 consists of 13 residues. Germline CDR1 is MNHEY and CDR2 is SVGAGI. V was clipped by 2 bases and J by 2 bases, with 6 bases between them. CDR3 sequence reads: CASSYERNYGYTF. CDR3 nucleotides: TGTGCCAGCAGTTACGAGCGGAACTATGGCTACACCTTC.

The V call is TRBV11-3, the J call TRBJ2-7; D remains unclear. Germline lookup yields CDR1 SGHNT and CDR2 YENEEA. This CDR3 is built from 11 residues. V was clipped by 2 bases and J by 5 bases, with 4 bases between them. CDR3 coding DNA: TGTGCCAGCAGCTTATTTCACGAGCAGTACTTC. Residues: CASSLFHEQYF. The entire variable domain, with the rest obtained from reference TRBV11-3 and TRBJ2-7, is as follows: EAGVVQSPRYKIIEKKQPVAFWCNPISGHNTLYWYLQNLGQGPELLIRYENEEAVDDSQLPKDRFSAERLKGVDSTLKIQPAELGDSAVYLCASSLFHEQYFGPGTRLTVT.

V is TRBV7-2 and J is TRBJ2-5, with 8 bases lining up with TRBD2. CDR1 is SGHTA, CDR2 FQGNSA, per germline. This CDR3 has 15 amino acids. V lost 4 bases to trimming and J lost 3 bases; unmatched junction nucleotides: 7. In DNA form, the CDR3 reads TGTGCCAGCAGCTCGCAAACGGGACTAGAAGAGACCCAGTACTTC. Amino acids: CASSSQTGLEETQYF.

The chain is built from TRBV11-3 and TRBJ1-1; no reliable D call. The V and J ends lost 3 bases and 8 bases respectively, with 10 bases between them. The CDR3 spans 12 residues. Germline CDR1 reads SGHNT; CDR2 reads YENEEA. CDR3 amino acids: CASSFRRREAFF. The CDR3 DNA reads TGTGCCAGCAGCTTTCGCAGGCGCGAAGCTTTCTTT.

This clonotype was recorded a few times. The chain combines TRBV11-2 with TRBJ2-3, with 16 nucleotides matching TRBD2. The CDR3 loop spans 18 amino acids. Germline-derived CDR1 and CDR2 are SGHAT and FQNNGV. Trimming at V came to 5 bases and at J to 3 bases, leaving 8 bases not matched to a gene. The CDR3 nucleotides read TGTGCCAGCAGCACCGGGACTAGCGGGGGGGCGAGGACAGATACGCAGTATTTT. It yields the protein CASSTGTSGGARTDTQYF.

The J gene is TRBJ2-2, the V gene TRBV2; D is unresolved. This CDR3 contains 14 residues. V lost 4 bases, J lost 4 bases, and 10 bases lay in between. Per germline, CDR1 SNHLY and CDR2 FYNNEI. The chain's CDR3 is CASSGVNPTGELFF. As DNA, the CDR3 is TGTGCCAGCAGTGGAGTCAACCCCACCGGGGAGCTGTTTTTT.

V usage is TRBV11-3 and J usage is TRBJ2-3; D gene unclear. The CDR3 totals 12 residues. Trimming stripped 4 bases from V and 6 bases from J, with 8 bases between. Germline assignment: CDR1 SGHNT and CDR2 YENEEA. The DNA for the CDR3 is TGTGCCAGCAGCTCCCCTAGGGATACGCAGTATTTT. Its translation: CASSSPRDTQYF.

This clonotype was seen more than once but under ten times. The CDR3 DNA is TGTGCCATCAGTGACAGCGGGCGCACAGATACGCAGTATTTT. It translates to CAISDSGRTDTQYF. J is TRBJ2-3 and V is TRBV10-3; perhaps TRBD2 as D (6 bases). Trimming took 3 bases from V and 1 from J, leaving 8 bases between them. Germline V gives CDR1 ENHRY, CDR2 SYGVKD. This CDR3 region has 14 residues.

V is TRBV12-3 or TRBV12-4 and J is TRBJ2-2; maybe TRBD1 (7 bases). With 6 bases removed from V and 4 bases from J, the gap between germline ends came to 12 bases. The CDR3 loop spans 14 amino acids. Written as DNA, the CDR3 is TGTGCCAGCAGGTGGCAGGGGGGCACCGGGGAGCTGTTTTTT. Its protein is CASRWQGGTGELFF.

There are a few counts of this clonotype. The chain couples TRBV6-2 or TRBV6-3 to TRBJ2-5, with 9 bases fitting TRBD2. Germline V gene data show CDR1 as MNHEY and CDR2 as SVGEGT. The CDR3 sequence is 17 residues long. Trimming took 2 bases from V and 5 from J; bases not matched to a gene: 12. The CDR3, as DNA: TGTGCCAGCAGTTACCCGGGGGGCGGGAGGGCCCGCGAGACCCAGTACTTC. Amino acids: CASSYPGGGRARETQYF.

This clonotype was observed a handful of times. V gene TRBV28 combines with J gene TRBJ1-6; D unclear. Per germline, CDR1 MDHEN and CDR2 SYDVKM. V was pared by 6 bases and J by 10 bases, with 13 bases between. The length of the CDR3 is 13 residues. The CDR3 sequence is CASSSTLYSPLHF. The CDR3 nucleotides read TGTGCCAGCAGCTCGACCCTCTACTCACCCCTCCACTTT. Full variable domain (remainder filled in from reference TRBV28 and TRBJ1-6): DVKVTQSSRYLVKRTGEKVFLECVQDMDHENMFWYRQDPGLGLRLIYFSYDVKMKEKGDIPEGYSVSREKKERFSLILESASTNQTSMYLCASSSTLYSPLHFGNGTRLTVT.

The CDR3 region has the DNA TGCAGTGCTACGGCAGGGAAGATTAACGAGCAGTACTTC. Its translation is CSATAGKINEQYF. This rearrangement joins TRBV20-1 to TRBJ2-7, with D perhaps TRBD1 (5 bases). Germline V gene data show CDR1 as DFQATT and CDR2 as SNEGSKA (reference sequence). V shed 4 bases and J shed 5 bases, with 15 bases lying between them. This CDR3 spans 13 amino acids.

This clonotype has just a few counts. V gene TRBV5-5 combines with J gene TRBJ2-2; 13 bases match TRBD2. Germline CDR1 reads SGHKS; CDR2 reads YYEKEE (reference sequence). The CDR3 covers 17 residues. V was pared by 4 bases and J by 2 bases, with 5 bases of the junction left unmatched. CDR3 nucleotide sequence: TGTGCCAGCAGCCCGGGGACTAGCGGGGCCAACACCGGGGAGCTGTTTTTT. Translating gives CASSPGTSGANTGELFF.

There are a few counts of this clonotype. The CDR3 region is CSARGGDGSTDTQYF. CDR3 in DNA: TGCAGTGCTAGAGGTGGGGACGGGAGCACAGATACGCAGTATTTT. This chain joins TRBV20-1 and TRBJ2-3; D may correspond to TRBD1 or TRBD2 (5 bases each). From germline, CDR1 is DFQATT and CDR2 SNEGSKA (reference sequence). V was cut by 1 base and J by 0 bases, with 11 bases left in between. This CDR3 comprises 15 residues.

The chain recombines TRBV6-1 with TRBJ1-2, with D possibly being TRBD1 (6 bases). The V gene's germline CDR1 is MNHNS and CDR2 SASEGT. V was cut by 1 base and J by 4 bases, with 10 bases left in between. The CDR3 extends over 14 amino acids. CDR3: CASSEVQGGYGYTF. CDR3 sequence (DNA): TGTGCCAGCAGTGAAGTACAGGGAGGCTATGGCTACACCTTC.

There are a few counts of this clonotype. The rearrangement uses TRBV12-3 or TRBV12-4 and TRBJ1-2; the D gene is possibly TRBD1 (6 bases). The V gene lost 6 bases and the J gene lost 4 bases, with 15 bases spanning the gap. The CDR3 is 14 amino acids. CDR3 nucleotides: TGTGCCAGCAGCCGCCCAGGGGTCGGCTATGGCTACACCTTC. It codes for CASSRPGVGYGYTF.

V and J are TRBV3-1 and TRBJ2-4; D is uncertain. CDR1 is LGHDT, CDR2 YNNKEL, per germline (reference sequence). V was pared by 5 bases and J by 8 bases, with 7 bases between. The CDR3 totals 11 residues. The CDR3 region is CASSGRDIQYF. In DNA, the CDR3 is TGTGCCAGCAGCGGAAGGGACATTCAGTACTTC.

This clonotype has a count of ten or more. CDR3 in amino acids: CASSPTVTGELFF. The CDR3 nucleotides read TGTGCCAGCAGCCCCACAGTTACCGGGGAGCTGTTTTTT. The chain recombines TRBV7-3 with TRBJ2-2; the D is unclear. V was shortened by 5 bases and J by 5 bases, with 9 bases between the two germline ends. CDR3 length: 13 residues. Germline V CDR1 and CDR2: SGHTA, FQGTGA.

In its sample, this clonotype was seen many times. V usage is TRBV12-3 or TRBV12-4 and J usage is TRBJ2-3; D ambiguous. The CDR3 is 12 residues long. V lost 8 bases to trimming and J lost 7 bases, with 13 bases between them. This CDR3 is CASGMPPYTQYF. CDR3 coding DNA: TGTGCCAGCGGAATGCCGCCTTATACGCAGTATTTT.

V is TRBV20-1 and J is TRBJ1-4; D unclear. This CDR3 is 14 amino acids long. Germline CDR1 and CDR2: DFQATT and SNEGSKA (reference sequence). V was clipped by 5 bases and J by 0 bases, with 10 bases between them. The CDR3 protein is CSAGRNPTNEKLFF. CDR3 bases: TGCAGTGCTGGGAGGAATCCAACTAATGAAAAACTGTTTTTT.

This rearrangement joins TRBV6-1 to TRBJ1-1; D is unresolved. The CDR3 extends over 13 amino acids. V lost 7 bases, J lost 1 base, and 10 bases lay in between. Germline CDR1 is MNHNS and CDR2 is SASEGT. The CDR3 loop reads CASNAGRNTEAFF. DNA of the CDR3: TGTGCCAGCAACGCCGGACGGAACACTGAAGCTTTCTTT.

This clonotype was seen a handful of times. This chain links TRBV6-2 or TRBV6-3 with TRBJ1-2; D perhaps matches TRBD1 (5 bases). The germline V gene has CDR1 MNHEY and CDR2 SVGEGT. Trimming stripped 8 bases from V and 7 bases from J, with 41 bases between. The CDR3 runs to 21 residues. CDR3 protein: CASSPVAGGRTNPNLSGGYTF. CDR3 bases: TGTGCCAGCTCTCCGGTGGCCGGGGGACGAACTAACCCGAACTTAAGCGGTGGCTACACCTTC.

This clonotype was seen at least ten times. This rearrangement joins TRBV7-9 to TRBJ2-3; D is unresolved. V lost 2 bases and J lost 1, with 10 bases in between. This CDR3 has 15 amino acids. Germline CDR1 is SEHNR and CDR2 is FQNEAQ (reference sequence). The CDR3 sequence is CASSLIVSRTDTQYF. In DNA, the CDR3 is TGTGCCAGCAGCTTAATTGTTTCTCGCACAGATACGCAGTATTTT.

This clonotype was recorded a few times. The chain employs TRBV20-1 and TRBJ2-2, with 12 positions matching TRBD2. The V segment lost 1 base and the J segment 5 bases; nucleotides outside the gene matches: 5. CDR3 length: 16 amino acids. Germline V gene lookup returns CDR1 DFQATT and CDR2 SNEGSKA (reference sequence). Written as DNA, the CDR3 is TGCAGTGCTAGAGGAGAGACTAGCGGGAGAACCGGGGAGCTGTTTTTT. This sequence encodes CSARGETSGRTGELFF.

This clonotype appeared a few times. The rearrangement joins TRBV5-1 to TRBJ2-1; 7 positions agree with TRBD1. The CDR3 consists of 16 residues. Trimming took 3 bases from V and 2 from J; bases not matched to a gene: 8. Germline CDR1 SGHRS, CDR2 YFSETQ. The CDR3 sequence is CASSSRQGGAYNEQFF. In nucleotides, the CDR3 is TGCGCCAGCAGCTCAAGACAGGGTGGGGCCTACAATGAGCAGTTCTTC. Variable domain in full (rest from reference TRBV5-1 and TRBJ2-1): KAGVTQTPRYLIKTRGQQVTLSCSPISGHRSVSWYQQTPGQGLQFLFEYFSETQRNKGNFPGRFSGRQFSNSRSEMNVSTLELGDSALYLCASSSRQGGAYNEQFFGPGTRLTVL.

This clonotype occurred many times. The V gene is TRBV21-1, the J gene TRBJ2-3; the table's D call of TRBD1 was not tested on the DNA. TRBV21-1 is classified as a pseudogene. The CDR3 is 13 amino acids. CDR3 amino acids: CASVPGATDTQYF. DNA of the CDR3: TGTGCCAGCGTCCCAGGGGCTACAGATACGCAGTATTTT.

The rearrangement links TRBV18 to TRBJ1-1, with 7 bases lining up with TRBD1. This CDR3 has 18 residues. CDR1 is KGHSH and CDR2 is LQKENI in the germline V gene. V shed 4 bases, J shed 5 bases, and the junction held 19 bases outside the gene matches. As DNA, the CDR3 is TGTGCCAGCTCACGAATGGGACAGAAGCTTGGAGGGGGTACTGAAGCTTTCTTT. Its translation: CASSRMGQKLGGGTEAFF. Full variable domain (remainder filled in from reference TRBV18 and TRBJ1-1): NAGVMQNPRHLVRRRGQEARLRCSPMKGHSHVYWYRQLPEEGLKFMVYLQKENIIDESGMPKERFSAEFPKEGPSILRIQQVVRGDSAAYFCASSRMGQKLGGGTEAFFGQGTRLTVV.

This clonotype came up once. This chain joins TRBV14 and TRBJ1-1; the D is unclear. The V and J ends lost 0 bases and 3 bases respectively, with 5 bases between them. This CDR3 has 13 residues. Germline-derived CDR1 and CDR2 are SGHDN and FVKESK. The CDR3 region is CASSQDLYTEAFF. Written as DNA, the CDR3 is TGTGCCAGCAGCCAAGATTTATACACTGAAGCTTTCTTT.